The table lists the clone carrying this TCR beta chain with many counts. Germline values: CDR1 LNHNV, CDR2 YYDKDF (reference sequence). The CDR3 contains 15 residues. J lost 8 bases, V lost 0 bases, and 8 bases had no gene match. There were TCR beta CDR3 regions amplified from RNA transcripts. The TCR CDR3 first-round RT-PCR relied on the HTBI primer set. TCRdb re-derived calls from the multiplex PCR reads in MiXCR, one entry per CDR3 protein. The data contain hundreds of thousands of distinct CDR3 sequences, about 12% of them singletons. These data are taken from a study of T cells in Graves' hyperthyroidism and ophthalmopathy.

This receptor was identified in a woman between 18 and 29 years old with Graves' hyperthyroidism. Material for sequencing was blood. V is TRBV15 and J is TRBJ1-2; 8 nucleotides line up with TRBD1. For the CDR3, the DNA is TGTGCCACCAGCAGAGAGACGGACAGGGATCGGGGCTACACCTTC. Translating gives CATSRETDRDRGYTF.